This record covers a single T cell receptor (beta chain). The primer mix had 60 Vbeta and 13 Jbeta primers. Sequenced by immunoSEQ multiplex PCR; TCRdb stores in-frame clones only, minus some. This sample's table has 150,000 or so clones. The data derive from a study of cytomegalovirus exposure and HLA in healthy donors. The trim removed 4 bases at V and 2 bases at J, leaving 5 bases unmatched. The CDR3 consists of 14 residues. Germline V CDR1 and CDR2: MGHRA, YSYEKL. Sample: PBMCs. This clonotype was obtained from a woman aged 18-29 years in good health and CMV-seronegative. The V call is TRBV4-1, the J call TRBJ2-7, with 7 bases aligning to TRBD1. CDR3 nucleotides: TGCGCCAGCAGCCGAACAGGGGACCCCTACGAGCAGTACTTC. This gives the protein CASSRTGDPYEQYF.